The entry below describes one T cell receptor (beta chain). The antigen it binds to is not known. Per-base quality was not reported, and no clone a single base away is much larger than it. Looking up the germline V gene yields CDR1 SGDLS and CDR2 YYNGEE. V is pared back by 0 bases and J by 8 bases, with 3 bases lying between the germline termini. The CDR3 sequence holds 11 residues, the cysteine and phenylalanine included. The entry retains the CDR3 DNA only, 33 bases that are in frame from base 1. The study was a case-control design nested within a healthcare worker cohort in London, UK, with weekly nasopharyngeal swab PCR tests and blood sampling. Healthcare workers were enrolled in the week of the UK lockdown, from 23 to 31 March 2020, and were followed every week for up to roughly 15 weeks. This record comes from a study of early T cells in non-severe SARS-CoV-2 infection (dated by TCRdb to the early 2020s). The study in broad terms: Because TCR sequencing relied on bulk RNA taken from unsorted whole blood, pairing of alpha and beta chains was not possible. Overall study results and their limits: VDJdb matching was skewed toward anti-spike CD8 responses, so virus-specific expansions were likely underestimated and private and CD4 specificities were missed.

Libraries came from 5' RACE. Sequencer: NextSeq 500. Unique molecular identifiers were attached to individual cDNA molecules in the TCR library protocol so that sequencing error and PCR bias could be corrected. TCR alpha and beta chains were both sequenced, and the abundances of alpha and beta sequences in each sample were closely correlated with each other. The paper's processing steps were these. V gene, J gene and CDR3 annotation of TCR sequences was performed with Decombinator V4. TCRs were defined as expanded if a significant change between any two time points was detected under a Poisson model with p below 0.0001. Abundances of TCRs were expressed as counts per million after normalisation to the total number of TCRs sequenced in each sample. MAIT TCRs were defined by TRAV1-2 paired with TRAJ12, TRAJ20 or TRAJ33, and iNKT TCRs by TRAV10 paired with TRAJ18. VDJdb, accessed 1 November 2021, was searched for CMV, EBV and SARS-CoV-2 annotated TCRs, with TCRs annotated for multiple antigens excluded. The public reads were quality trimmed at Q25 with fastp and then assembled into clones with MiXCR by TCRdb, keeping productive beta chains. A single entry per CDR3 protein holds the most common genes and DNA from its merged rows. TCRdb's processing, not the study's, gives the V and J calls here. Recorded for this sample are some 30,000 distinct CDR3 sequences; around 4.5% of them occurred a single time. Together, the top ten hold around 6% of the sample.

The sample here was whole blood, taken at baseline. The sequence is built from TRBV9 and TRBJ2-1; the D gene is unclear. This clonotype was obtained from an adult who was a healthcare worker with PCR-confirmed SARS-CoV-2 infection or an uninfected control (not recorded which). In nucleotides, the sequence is TGTGCCAGCAGCGTAGGCGATGAGCAGTTCTTC. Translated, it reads CASSVGDEQFF.